The T cell receptor (beta chain) described here comes from a study of cytomegalovirus exposure and HLA in healthy donors. Notes on the study in general: Presence/absence results assume similar sequencing depth per donor, which may not hold.

Germline loops: CDR1 MNHEY, CDR2 SVGAGI. This CDR3 is built from 12 residues. V was clipped by 6 bases and J by 11 bases; unmatched bases: 8. On this clone: Its matching antigen is unknown.

This PCR relied on a set of 60 Vbeta primers and 13 Jbeta primers. Here immunoSEQ multiplex PCR was the method, and the copy in TCRdb shows in-frame clones only, minus some. There are fewer than 120,000 clones in the sample; approximately 84% occur only once, and 1.5% to 2% lies in the top ten. The sample consisted of PBMCs. The clonotype comes from a man aged 40-49 years in good health and CMV-seronegative. This chain uses TRBV6-5 with TRBJ1-1; 8 nucleotides match TRBD1. CDR3 nucleotides: TGTGCCAGCAGGGACAGGGTCGGATGTGCTTTCTTT. This codes for CASRDRVGCAFF.